These 14 T cell receptor beta chains were all obtained from the same sample, sequenced in a study of vaccination and CD4 T cells after COVID-19. Cultured CD4+ T cells had their DNA profiled by the Oncomine TCR Beta short-read assay. TCRdb reanalysed the PCR reads using MiXCR and keeps one entry per CDR3 protein. Among around 15,000 distinct CDR3 sequences listed, 21% were seen once. These TCRs are of unknown antigen specificity. The treatment denotes: approximately nine-day PBMC culture with coronavirus spike peptide pools or control peptides (ViraFEST assay). The sample was CD4+ T cells from blood, cultured in vitro, taken before SARS-CoV-2 vaccination. The receptors here all came from a human donor who received a COVID-19 vaccine.

V is TRBV12-3 or TRBV12-4 and J is TRBJ2-5; the D gene is possibly TRBD1 (5 bases). V was shortened by 3 bases and J by 3 bases, with 17 bases between the two germline ends. This CDR3 is built from 16 residues. CDR3 in DNA: TGTGCCAGCAGTTTGGGCGGTGTAGGGGCGAAAGAGACCCAGTACTTC. Translated, it gives CASSLGGVGAKETQYF.

The V call is TRBV7-2, the J call TRBJ2-7; the D gene is possibly TRBD1 (5 bases). The V and J ends lost 1 base and 2 bases respectively, with 18 bases between them. The length of the CDR3 is 17 residues. Germline V gives CDR1 SGHTA, CDR2 FQGNSA. CDR3: CASSLGSFAGNPYEQYF. The CDR3 DNA reads TGTGCCAGCAGCTTAGGGTCGTTTGCAGGGAATCCCTACGAGCAGTACTTC.

This clonotype occurred a few times. V and J are TRBV14 and TRBJ2-5; the D is unclear. Trimming removed 0 bases at V and 2 bases at J, with 10 bases between. The CDR3 totals 15 residues. CDR1 and CDR2 (germline): SGHDN, FVKESK. As DNA, the CDR3 is TGTGCCAGCAGCCAAGATCTTACAGCACAAGAGACCCAGTACTTC. Protein sequence: CASSQDLTAQETQYF. Based on the CDR3 plus reference TRBV14 and TRBJ2-5, the full variable domain is EAGVTQFPSHSVIEKGQTVTLRCDPISGHDNLYWYRRVMGKEIKFLLHFVKESKQDESGMPNNRFLAERTGGTYSTLKVQPAELEDSGVYFCASSQDLTAQETQYFGPGTRLLVL.

This clonotype rates as medium-sized (0.01 to 0.1%). The chain is built from TRBV6-1 and TRBJ1-6; 7 positions agree with TRBD1. CDR1 and CDR2 from the germline V gene are MNHNS and SASEGT. The CDR3 consists of 12 residues. After removal of 5 bases from V and 14 bases from J, the junction contained 6 bases not matched to a gene. Here the CDR3 DNA reads TGTGCCAGCAGTATAGACAGGGTCACCCTCCACTTT. It yields the protein CASSIDRVTLHF.

In regard to this clonotype: A much larger clone sits a single nucleotide away, making a read error possible. Because the CDR3 is missing its conserved closing phenylalanine or tryptophan, this is likely a read error. The V and J genes are TRBV6-1 and TRBJ1-2; D not resolved. Germline V gene lookup returns CDR1 MNHNS and CDR2 SASEGT. V lost 6 bases to trimming and J lost 7 bases, with 12 bases between them. The CDR3 is made up of 12 amino acids. The CDR3 DNA reads as TGTGCCAGCAGCTCAAGGGCCACTGGCTACACCCTC. Amino acids: CASSSRATGYTL.

The V and J genes are TRBV19 and TRBJ1-1; D gene ambiguous. This CDR3 has 13 residues. CDR1 is LNHDA, CDR2 SQIVND, per germline (reference sequence). Deletions cut 4 bases from V and 4 bases from J, with 10 bases between. Here the CDR3 DNA reads TGTGCCAGTAGTAAGGGAGGAATCACTGAAGCTTTCTTT. It codes for CASSKGGITEAFF.

V and J are TRBV6-1 and TRBJ2-5, with TRBD2 matching over 14 bases. Germline V gives CDR1 MNHNS, CDR2 SASEGT. This CDR3 has 18 amino acids. V lost 1 base and J lost 4; bases outside the gene matches: 8. The DNA for the CDR3 is TGTGCCAGCAGTGAAGAGCGACTAGCGGGGGGGCTAGGAGAGACCCAGTACTTC. This gives the protein CASSEERLAGGLGETQYF.

This clonotype was found a few times. CDR3 DNA sequence: TGCAGTGCTACCCCACACGGCATGAACACTGAAGCTTTCTTT. The encoded protein is CSATPHGMNTEAFF. The chain employs TRBV20-1 and TRBJ1-1; D ambiguous. CDR3 size: 14 residues. Trimming stripped 4 bases from V and 0 bases from J, with 12 bases between. Germline V gene data show CDR1 as DFQATT and CDR2 as SNEGSKA (reference sequence).

The chain uses TRBV6-1 and TRBJ1-4; TRBD1 matches 9 bases. Germline CDR1 reads MNHNS; CDR2 reads SASEGT. After removal of 0 bases from V and 8 bases from J, the junction contained 4 bases not matched to a gene. The length of the CDR3 is 15 residues. CDR3 in DNA: TGTGCCAGCAGTGAAGCTGGGACAGGGAACGAAAAACTGTTTTTT. Translation gives CASSEAGTGNEKLFF.

This chain joins TRBV4-2 and TRBJ2-2; 14 positions match TRBD2. V gave up 9 bases and J gave up 2 bases; unmatched junction bases: 5. The V gene's germline CDR1 is LGHNA and CDR2 YNFKEQ. The CDR3 is made up of 16 amino acids. The CDR3 reads CASWTSGGSNTGELFF. The CDR3 DNA reads TGTGCCAGTTGGACTAGCGGGGGGTCCAACACCGGGGAGCTGTTTTTT.

V is TRBV4-1 and J is TRBJ2-3; 14 nucleotides align to TRBD2. V was pared by 2 bases and J by 0 bases, with 7 bases of the junction left unmatched. CDR1 is MGHRA and CDR2 is YSYEKL in the germline V gene. The CDR3 extends over 19 amino acids. CDR3: CASSQSRTSGGRSTDTQYF. The CDR3 DNA follows: TGCGCCAGCAGCCAAAGTCGGACTAGCGGGGGGAGAAGCACAGATACGCAGTATTTT.

This clonotype was seen a handful of times. The chain has TRBV18 and TRBJ2-2; TRBD1 is a possible D gene (5 bases). CDR1 and CDR2 (germline): KGHSH, LQKENI. Trimming shortened V by 4 bases and J by 3 bases, and 9 bases separated the two germline ends. The CDR3 runs 14 residues. CDR3 bases: TGTGCCAGCTCACAGCAACAGGACACCGGGGAGCTGTTTTTT. Protein: CASSQQQDTGELFF.

The chain carries TRBV6-1 and TRBJ1-1; D is unclear. Germline V CDR1 and CDR2: MNHNS, SASEGT. The V gene lost 7 bases and the J gene lost 5 bases, with 11 bases spanning the gap. The CDR3 length is 12 residues. The CDR3: CASMGIGTEAFF. The CDR3 nucleotides are TGTGCCAGCATGGGAATAGGTACTGAAGCTTTCTTT.

The J gene is TRBJ1-1, the V gene TRBV29-1; D ambiguous. CDR3 length: 15 residues. V was clipped by 5 bases and J by 1 base, with 17 bases between them. Germline CDR1 and CDR2: SQVTM and ANQGSEA. CDR3 loop: CSVSLTRTRNTEAFF. DNA of the CDR3: TGCAGCGTTTCCCTAACGCGGACGCGGAACACTGAAGCTTTCTTT. Variable domain in full (rest from reference TRBV29-1 and TRBJ1-1): SAVISQKPSRDICQRGTSLTIQCQVDSQVTMMFWYRQQPGQSLTLIATANQGSEATYESGFVIDKFPISRPNLTFSTLTVSNMSPEDSSIYLCSVSLTRTRNTEAFFGQGTRLTVV.